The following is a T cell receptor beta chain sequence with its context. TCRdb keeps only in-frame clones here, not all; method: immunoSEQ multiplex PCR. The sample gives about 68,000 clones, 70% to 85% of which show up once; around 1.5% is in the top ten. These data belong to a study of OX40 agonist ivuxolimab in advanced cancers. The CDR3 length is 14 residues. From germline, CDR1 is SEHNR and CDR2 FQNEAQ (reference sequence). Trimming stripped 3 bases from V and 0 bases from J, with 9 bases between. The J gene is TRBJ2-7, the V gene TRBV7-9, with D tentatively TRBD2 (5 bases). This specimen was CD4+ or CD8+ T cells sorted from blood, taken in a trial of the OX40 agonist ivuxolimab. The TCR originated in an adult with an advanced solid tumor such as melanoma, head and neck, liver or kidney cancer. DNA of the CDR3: TGTGCCAGCAGCTTCGGGGATGGCTCCTACGAGCAGTACTTC. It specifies CASSFGDGSYEQYF.